Shown below are 26 T cell receptor beta chains from a single sample sequenced in a study of cytomegalovirus exposure and HLA in healthy donors. 60 Vbeta and 13 Jbeta primers were used in PCR. Sequencing used immunoSEQ multiplex PCR; TCRdb keeps in-frame clones, though not all of them. Of approximately 70,000 clones listed, around 70% are singletons. The sequencing sample was made of PBMCs. These receptors all come from a human donor in good health.

V usage is TRBV15 and J usage is TRBJ2-1; 12 bases map to TRBD1. This CDR3 is built from 16 residues. The trim removed 0 bases at V and 9 bases at J, leaving 6 bases unmatched. CDR1 and CDR2 (germline): LNHNV, YYDKDF (reference sequence). The CDR3 coding sequence is TGTGCCACCAGCAGAGAAGGGACAGGGGGCGGGGGTGAGCAGTTCTTC. Residues: CATSREGTGGGGEQFF. The whole variable domain, filled in from reference TRBV15 and TRBJ2-1, reads DAMVIQNPRYQVTQFGKPVTLSCSQTLNHNVMYWYQQKSSQAPKLLFHYYDKDFNNEADTPDNFQSRRPNTSFCFLDIRSPGLGDTAMYLCATSREGTGGGGEQFFGPGTRLTVL.

The chain employs TRBV15 and TRBJ1-4; tentatively, D is TRBD1 (5 bases). The CDR3 consists of 16 residues. Germline-derived CDR1 and CDR2 are LNHNV and YYDKDF (reference sequence). With 0 bases removed from V and 8 bases from J, the gap between germline ends came to 16 bases. This CDR3 is CATSRDRSRDGEKLFF. In DNA, the CDR3 is TGTGCCACCAGCAGAGATCGATCCAGGGATGGGGAAAAACTGTTTTTT. Supplemented by reference TRBV15 and TRBJ1-4, the full variable domain reads DAMVIQNPRYQVTQFGKPVTLSCSQTLNHNVMYWYQQKSSQAPKLLFHYYDKDFNNEADTPDNFQSRRPNTSFCFLDIRSPGLGDTAMYLCATSRDRSRDGEKLFFGSGTQLSVL.

V usage is TRBV11-3 and J usage is TRBJ2-7, with 8 bases identical to TRBD2. CDR3 size: 14 residues. The ends lost 5 bases at V and 3 bases at J; junction bases unmatched: 6. CDR1 is SGHNT, CDR2 YENEEA, per germline. The CDR3 coding sequence is TGTGCCAGCAGCCGGGGCAGCGGGAGCTACGAGCAGTACTTC. As protein: CASSRGSGSYEQYF.

The chain recombines TRBV7-8 with TRBJ2-7; perhaps TRBD1 as D (6 bases). Between the trimmed V and J ends, which lost 3 bases and 1 base, there was a span of 13 bases. The CDR3 contains 15 residues. CDR1 and CDR2 from the germline V gene are SGHVS and FQNEAQ. CDR3 sequence (DNA): TGTGCCAGCAGCTTTAGCCAGGGGACATCCTACGAGCAGTACTTC. It specifies CASSFSQGTSYEQYF.

The chain employs TRBV5-6 and TRBJ2-1, with a weak D call TRBD2 (6 bases). CDR1 SGHDT and CDR2 YYEEEE come from the germline V gene. The CDR3 totals 14 residues. V was pared by 4 bases and J by 4 bases, with 12 bases between. This CDR3 reads CASSPGTLYNEQFF. In DNA form, the CDR3 reads TGTGCCAGCAGCCCCGGGACTTTATACAATGAGCAGTTCTTC.

This chain uses TRBV7-8 with TRBJ1-1, with a weak D call TRBD1 (5 bases). Per germline, CDR1 SGHVS and CDR2 FQNEAQ. The CDR3 is 15 residues long. V shed 1 base and J shed 1 base, with 10 bases lying between them. CDR3 sequence reads: CASSLGGVTNTEAFF. CDR3 DNA sequence: TGTGCCAGCAGCTTAGGGGGGGTTACGAACACTGAAGCTTTCTTT.

The genes are TRBV19 and TRBJ1-5; 8 nucleotides line up with TRBD1. Looked up from germline, CDR1 is LNHDA and CDR2 is SQIVND (reference sequence). V was pared by 4 bases and J by 1 base, with 3 bases of the junction left unmatched. CDR3 length equals 15 residues. The CDR3 loop reads CASSSRDRSNQPQHF. CDR3 bases: TGTGCCAGTAGTAGCCGGGACAGGAGCAATCAGCCCCAGCATTTT.

The chain couples TRBV28 to TRBJ1-1; D remains unclear. Germline loops: CDR1 MDHEN, CDR2 SYDVKM. The CDR3 is made up of 15 amino acids. Trimming took off 3 bases at V and 0 bases at J, with 11 bases between the two ends. The CDR3 spells CASSLTGSVNTEAFF. As DNA, the CDR3 is TGTGCCAGCAGTTTGACGGGGTCCGTGAACACTGAAGCTTTCTTT.

The chain recombines TRBV7-2 with TRBJ2-2; tentatively, D is TRBD2 (5 bases). V lost 5 bases to trimming and J lost 4 bases, with 11 bases between them. This CDR3 has 14 amino acids. Germline values: CDR1 SGHTA, CDR2 FQGNSA. Written as DNA, the CDR3 is TGTGCCAGCAGCCCAATGAGGGCCACCGGGGAGCTGTTTTTT. This encodes CASSPMRATGELFF. Variable domain in full (rest from reference TRBV7-2 and TRBJ2-2): GAGVSQSPSNKVTEKGKDVELRCDPISGHTALYWYRQSLGQGLEFLIYFQGNSAPDKSGLPSDRFSAERTGGSVSTLTIQRTQQEDSAVYLCASSPMRATGELFFGEGSRLTVL.

The chain links TRBV5-1 to TRBJ2-6; D not resolved. CDR3 length: 13 amino acids. V was clipped by 7 bases and J by 0 bases, with 5 bases between them. CDR1 and CDR2 (germline): SGHRS, YFSETQ. The CDR3 DNA is TGCGCCAGCCTAAACTCTGGGGCCAACGTCCTGACTTTC. It encodes CASLNSGANVLTF. The full variable domain, its missing parts supplied by reference TRBV5-1 and TRBJ2-6, is KAGVTQTPRYLIKTRGQQVTLSCSPISGHRSVSWYQQTPGQGLQFLFEYFSETQRNKGNFPGRFSGRQFSNSRSEMNVSTLELGDSALYLCASLNSGANVLTFGAGSRLTVL.

The sample holds many counts of this clone. V usage is TRBV2 and J usage is TRBJ1-4; unclear D gene. Germline values: CDR1 SNHLY, CDR2 FYNNEI. The CDR3 runs to 14 residues. Trimming took 8 bases from V and 8 from J, leaving 18 bases between them. The CDR3 DNA reads TGTGCCAGCCGAGAGGGTTTATTTAGCGAAAAACTGTTTTTT. It translates to CASREGLFSEKLFF.

V and J are TRBV9 and TRBJ1-1, with 9 bases aligning to TRBD1. Trimming took 0 bases from V and 11 from J; bases not matched to a gene: 5. The length of the CDR3 is 13 residues. Germline V CDR1 and CDR2: SGDLS, YYNGEE. CDR3 in amino acids: CASSVDWDREAFF. Written as DNA, the CDR3 is TGTGCCAGCAGCGTAGATTGGGACAGGGAGGCTTTCTTT. Based on the CDR3 plus reference TRBV9 and TRBJ1-1, the full variable domain is DSGVTQTPKHLITATGQRVTLRCSPRSGDLSVYWYQQSLDQGLQFLIQYYNGEERAKGNILERFSAQQFPDLHSELNLSSLELGDSALYFCASSVDWDREAFFGQGTRLTVV.

This clone was seen just once. The chain has TRBV12-5 and TRBJ1-2; D is unresolved. V shed 0 bases and J shed 2 bases, with 16 bases lying between them. Germline lookup yields CDR1 LGHNT and CDR2 FRNRAP. The CDR3 contains 17 residues. The CDR3 bases are TGTGCTAGTGGTTTGGTAACGGGAGGGTGGAGAAACTATGGCTACACCTTC. The encoded protein is CASGLVTGGWRNYGYTF.

The chain uses TRBV9 and TRBJ2-1, with 9 bases fitting TRBD2. The ends lost 0 bases at V and 0 bases at J; junction bases unmatched: 7. This CDR3 is built from 18 residues. Germline values: CDR1 SGDLS, CDR2 YYNGEE. CDR3 DNA sequence: TGTGCCAGCAGCGTAGAAGGGTCTAGCGGGGACTCCTACAATGAGCAGTTCTTC. Encoded protein: CASSVEGSSGDSYNEQFF.

This clone was seen a few times. The J gene is TRBJ1-1, the V gene TRBV6-5; TRBD1 is a possible D gene (5 bases). CDR1 MNHEY and CDR2 SVGAGI come from the germline V gene. CDR3 size: 14 residues. V gave up 0 bases and J gave up 6 bases, with 11 bases separating them. The CDR3 DNA is TGTGCCAGCAGTTACTCGACGACAGTCGCTGAAGCTTTCTTT. Translation gives CASSYSTTVAEAFF.

The rearrangement links TRBV13 to TRBJ2-7; 10 bases fit TRBD2. The CDR3 runs 15 residues. Germline V gene sequence: CDR1 PRHDT, CDR2 FYEKMQ (reference sequence). V shed 4 bases and J 2 bases; nucleotides not matched to a gene: 5. CDR3 coding DNA: TGTGCCAGCAGCTCCAGCGGGAGGGCCCCCTACGAGCAGTACTTC. Residues: CASSSSGRAPYEQYF.

A word on this clone: At one of its ends the junction is not consistent with the germline gene, which may arise from a read error. The chain carries TRBV7-8 and TRBJ2-7, with 9 bases identical to TRBD2. Per germline, CDR1 SGHVS and CDR2 FQNEAQ. This CDR3 contains 14 residues. The chain's CDR3 is CASRLAGVGYEQYF. CDR3 nucleotides: TGTGCCAGCAGGTTAGCGGGAGTTGGCTACGAGCAGTACTTC.

The CDR3 is CASSSRLGGGNQPQHF. CDR3 DNA sequence: TGTGCCAGCAGCTCCCGACTTGGCGGTGGCAATCAGCCCCAGCATTTT. The rearrangement links TRBV7-2 to TRBJ1-5; D is ambiguous. CDR1 and CDR2 (germline): SGHTA, FQGNSA. CDR3 size: 16 residues. Trimming took off 4 bases at V and 2 bases at J, with 15 bases between the two ends.

Many counts were recorded for this clone. The chain is built from TRBV5-6 and TRBJ2-6; maybe TRBD1 (6 bases). Germline CDR1 is SGHDT and CDR2 is YYEEEE. V was shortened by 1 base and J by 0 bases, with 14 bases between the two germline ends. The CDR3 is 18 residues long. The CDR3 protein is CASSLFRTESSGANVLTF. CDR3 bases: TGTGCCAGCAGCTTGTTTAGGACAGAGAGCTCTGGGGCCAACGTCCTGACTTTC.

V usage is TRBV19 and J usage is TRBJ2-6; 8 bases are a match to TRBD2. Germline CDR1 is LNHDA and CDR2 is SQIVND (reference sequence). V lost 6 bases and J lost 3; bases outside the gene matches: 4. The CDR3 has 15 residues. The CDR3 DNA reads as TGTGCCAGTAGCCTAGCGGGTCATGGGGCCAACGTCCTGACTTTC. Translating gives CASSLAGHGANVLTF.

This clone appeared a single time. The chain joins TRBV5-1 to TRBJ1-3, with D unresolved. The germline V gene encodes CDR1 SGHRS and CDR2 YFSETQ. The length of the CDR3 is 17 residues. The V end lost 0 bases, the J end lost 0 bases, and 13 bases lay between the germline ends. CDR3 nucleotide sequence: TGCGCCAGCAGCTTGGCCGGTAGTGCTTTCTCTGGAAACACCATATATTTT. Protein sequence: CASSLAGSAFSGNTIYF.

The chain has TRBV6-1 and TRBJ2-5; 10 bases are a match to TRBD2. The germline V gene encodes CDR1 MNHNS and CDR2 SASEGT. Trimming at V came to 2 bases and at J to 3 bases, leaving 12 bases not matched to a gene. The CDR3 loop spans 18 amino acids. CDR3 loop: CASSERAEAGGGKETQYF. CDR3 coding DNA: TGTGCCAGCAGTGAAAGAGCGGAAGCGGGAGGGGGCAAAGAGACCCAGTACTTC.

CDR3 sequence (DNA): TGTGCCAGCTCGACTAGCGGACAAGAGACCCAGTACTTC. Translated, it gives CASSTSGQETQYF. The chain employs TRBV2 and TRBJ2-5, with 9 bases fitting TRBD2. Germline V lookup: CDR1 SNHLY, CDR2 FYNNEI. With 8 bases clipped from V and 2 bases from J, the junction kept 3 bases outside the gene matches. This CDR3 contains 13 residues.

This rearrangement joins TRBV7-9 to TRBJ2-1; TRBD1 agrees at 8 bases. V shed 4 bases and J 7 bases; nucleotides not matched to a gene: 9. The germline gives CDR1 SEHNR, CDR2 FQNEAQ (reference sequence). This CDR3 contains 15 residues. The CDR3 loop reads CASSYGTGLRNEQFF. Written as DNA, the CDR3 is TGTGCCAGCAGCTACGGGACAGGTCTCCGGAATGAGCAGTTCTTC.

Details on this clone: One end of the junction fails to match germline, which may point to a read error. The rearrangement uses TRBV5-4 and TRBJ2-1, with 12 nucleotides matching TRBD2. This CDR3 is 13 amino acids long. Germline V gene data show CDR1 as SGHNT and CDR2 as YYREEE (reference sequence). CDR3 bases: TGTGCCAGCAGGTTGGGACTAGCGGGTGAGCAGTTCTTC. Translating it yields CASRLGLAGEQFF. Supplemented by reference TRBV5-4 and TRBJ2-1, the full variable domain reads ETGVTQSPTHLIKTRGQQVTLRCSSQSGHNTVSWYQQALGQGPQFIFQYYREEENGRGNFPPRFSGLQFPNYSSELNVNALELDDSALYLCASRLGLAGEQFFGPGTRLTVL.

This chain connects TRBV5-1 to TRBJ2-1; a weak D match, TRBD2 (5 bases). V dropped 3 bases and J dropped 3 bases, with 7 bases sitting between them. CDR1 and CDR2 (germline): SGHRS, YFSETQ. This CDR3 comprises 13 residues. The CDR3 sequence: CASSSRDYNEQFF. The CDR3 bases are TGCGCCAGCAGCTCCCGGGACTACAATGAGCAGTTCTTC.